The 5 T cell receptor beta chains below were found in one sample sequenced in a study of glioma-infiltrating T cells after dendritic cell vaccination (dated by TCRdb to 2016 to 2017). The intended sense of this specimen's time point label: after dendritic cell vaccination, including at tumor progression/relapse. The library came from the immunoSEQ multiplex PCR assay. Entries here come from immuneACCESS through TCRdb and include only in-frame sequences with V and J called. Some clones fail to appear in such tables; in the studies checked, an unresolved V gene covers under half of the shortfall, and the cause of the remainder is unknown. The sample table contains roughly 80,000 clones; only one count was recorded for about nine tenths of them. The ten top clones hold around 2% of the sample. The material was blood, obtained after dendritic cell vaccination. The receptors shown here come from a human donor with glioblastoma.

This sequence joins TRBV4-2 and TRBJ2-1; D unclear. Germline V gene sequence: CDR1 LGHNA, CDR2 YNFKEQ. The CDR3 covers 16 residues. V was shortened by 0 bases and J by 0 bases, with 9 bases between the two germline ends. The CDR3 here is CASSQEAAGSYNEQFF. As DNA, the CDR3 is TGTGCCAGCAGCCAAGAGGCAGCAGGCTCCTACAATGAGCAGTTCTTC.

The rearrangement uses TRBV5-1 and TRBJ2-2, with 8 bases that match TRBD1. Losses at the gene ends were 3 bases for V and 3 bases for J; bases not matched to a gene: 10. This CDR3 has 17 residues. The germline V gene encodes CDR1 SGHRS and CDR2 YFSETQ. As DNA, the CDR3 is TGCGCCAGCAGCTCGGACAGGGTAAAACAGGACACCGGGGAGCTGTTTTTT. Its protein product is CASSSDRVKQDTGELFF.

The V call is TRBV19, the J call TRBJ2-1; 9 nucleotides match TRBD1. This CDR3 is built from 15 residues. Germline trimming cut 8 bases from V and 1 base from J; bases unmatched to any gene: 6. CDR1 and CDR2 (germline): LNHDA, SQIVND (reference sequence). The CDR3 coding sequence is TGTGCCAGTTCCCTCGGGACAGGGTCCTACAATGAGCAGTTCTTC. This encodes CASSLGTGSYNEQFF.

The rearrangement uses TRBV5-1 and TRBJ2-7; D is unclear. The CDR3 extends over 12 amino acids. The V end lost 0 bases, the J end lost 6 bases, and 7 bases lay between the germline ends. Germline V gives CDR1 SGHRS, CDR2 YFSETQ. The CDR3, as DNA: TGCGCCAGCAGCTTGGGAGGTTTCGAGCAGTACTTC. This translates into CASSLGGFEQYF.

CDR3 DNA: TGCAGCGTTGCTAGCGGGAGCAACAATGAGCAGTTCTTC. Encoded protein: CSVASGSNNEQFF. The V gene is TRBV29-1, the J gene TRBJ2-1; the match to TRBD2 covers 10 bases. Germline values: CDR1 SQVTM, CDR2 ANQGSEA. This CDR3 comprises 13 residues. The J segment lost 5 bases and the V segment lost 4 bases, leaving 2 bases of the junction unmatched.